This T cell receptor beta chain was found in a study of blood T cell repertoires in COVID-19. Turning to the study itself: Acute and convalescent COVID-19 samples came from the United States, Italy and Spain. PBMCs, B-cell-depleted T cells, or T cells were the source of the cDNA or gDNA that made up the material.

Authors' analysis steps: Estimation of nucleated cell counts relied on the amplification of reference gene primers. The repertoire was sequenced with immunoSEQ multiplex PCR; TCRdb's copy has only in-frame clones and lacks some. V, J and clone size reflect that table, while D and trimming were determined from the DNA. The sample records around 45,000 clones, 91% being singletons. The CDR3 sequence is 13 residues long. V was trimmed by 4 bases and J by 7 bases, leaving 14 bases between them. Per germline, CDR1 SGHRS and CDR2 YFSETQ. The sequence was obtained from a man between 70 and 80 years old with active COVID-19. Sequences were obtained from peripheral blood. The V and J genes are TRBV5-1 and TRBJ1-2, with a weak D call TRBD1 (5 bases). The CDR3 protein is CASSTAGSGGYTF. The CDR3 DNA reads TGCGCCAGCAGCACGGCAGGGTCGGGTGGCTACACCTTC.